This T cell receptor (beta chain) derives from a study of control samples from healthy donors and cancer patients. TCRdb keeps only in-frame clones here, not all; method: immunoSEQ multiplex PCR. The table records fewer than 90,000 clones, over 70% of them present only once. This CDR3 comprises 13 residues. V was clipped by 5 bases and J by 3 bases, with 11 bases between them. CDR1 is SGHAT and CDR2 is FQNNGV in the germline V gene. The sample was blood. The V gene is TRBV11-2, the J gene TRBJ2-7; D unresolved. The receptor's source is a man aged 50-60 years in good health. The CDR3 spells CASSLPPGYEQYF. The CDR3 nucleotides are TGTGCCAGCAGCCTCCCCCCGGGCTACGAGCAGTACTTC.